The clone carrying this TCR beta chain is a singleton in its sample. The CDR3 runs to 14 residues. Looked up from germline, CDR1 is KGHSH and CDR2 is LQKENI. The V end was cut by 5 bases, the J end by 7 bases, with 15 bases between. The sample belongs to a study of radiotherapy plus CTLA-4 blockade in lung cancer. Sequencing was performed with immunoSEQ multiplex PCR; in TCRdb, only in-frame clones are kept and a portion is missing. The table lists around 70,000 clones, around 81% of them singletons. The TCR sequence derives from a human donor with non-small cell lung cancer who had a partial response to radiotherapy plus ipilimumab. The source material was peripheral blood, sampled from a patient treated with radiotherapy plus ipilimumab. V and J are TRBV18 and TRBJ2-1; TRBD1 might be the D (5 bases). DNA for the CDR3: TGTGCCAGCTCAGAGCAAAGGGGTCGGAATGAGCAGTTCTTC. It codes for CASSEQRGRNEQFF.